One and the same sample provided the 3 T cell receptor beta chains below, sequenced in a study of T cells of healthy individuals (dated by TCRdb to 2017 to 2018). Library construction relied on 5' RACE. Instrument on record: Illumina MiSeq. TCRdb applied fastp at Q25 and MiXCR to the public reads, then kept only in-frame beta chains. Merged by CDR3 protein, the rows form single entries marked with the most common genes and DNA. The sample records about 41,000 distinct CDR3 sequences, 4% to 5.5% of which are singletons. The ten top clones hold less than 9.5% of the sample. The receptors were sampled from a human donor in good health.

This clonotype was counted between two and nine times. This rearrangement joins TRBV30 to TRBJ2-1, with TRBD2 as a possible D gene (6 bases). The CDR3 sequence is 14 residues long. Per germline, CDR1 GTSNPN and CDR2 SVGIG (reference sequence). The V gene lost 0 bases and the J gene lost 8 bases, with 14 bases spanning the gap. For the CDR3, the DNA is TGTGCCTGGAGTGTACGAAGCGGGTGGGATGAGCAGTTCTTC. It codes for CAWSVRSGWDEQFF.

This clonotype has a count of ten or more. J is TRBJ2-2 and V is TRBV6-5; no clear D gene. CDR3 length: 13 residues. CDR1 is MNHEY and CDR2 is SVGAGI in the germline V gene. Between the trimmed V and J ends, which lost 3 bases and 8 bases, there was a span of 10 bases. The CDR3 protein is CASSYAPRGELFF. CDR3 nucleotide sequence: TGTGCCAGCAGTTATGCGCCGCGTGGGGAGCTGTTTTTT.

Ten or more counts support this clonotype. The chain carries TRBV6-6 and TRBJ1-4; D call uncertain. Germline V gives CDR1 MNHNY, CDR2 SVGAGI (reference sequence). This CDR3 is built from 14 residues. V was shortened by 7 bases and J by 4 bases, with 13 bases between the two germline ends. CDR3 loop: CASIPTGYNEKLFF. CDR3 nucleotides: TGTGCCAGCATCCCGACCGGGTATAATGAAAAACTGTTTTTT.